This T cell receptor beta chain was recovered during a study of T cells after yellow fever vaccination. TCRdb reprocessed the 5' RACE reads with MiXCR, giving one entry per CDR3 protein. Of hundreds of thousands of distinct CDR3 sequences detected, around 20% appear once; the ten largest clones hold around 17%. Germline V lookup: CDR1 SGDLS, CDR2 YYNGEE. The V end lost 6 bases, the J end lost 3 bases, and 17 bases lay between the germline ends. The CDR3 runs to 15 residues. The chain carries TRBV9 and TRBJ2-3, with D tentatively TRBD2 (6 bases). The sequences come from PBMCs, collected before the yellow fever booster vaccination. This clonotype was sampled from a man younger than 30 who received the YFV17D yellow fever vaccine. This CDR3 reads CASTKRGIRTDTQYF. In DNA form, the CDR3 reads TGTGCCAGCACCAAGCGCGGGATCAGGACAGATACGCAGTATTTT.